Below are 21 T cell receptor beta chains sequenced from a single sample in a study of siplizumab effects on memory and regulatory T cells. Some clones are missing from TCRdb's copy, which holds only in-frame ones; the method was immunoSEQ multiplex PCR. The sample records more than 70,000 clones, roughly 94% being singletons. The specimen was CD8+ T cells sorted from blood. Source of these receptors: a human donor in good health.

This chain connects TRBV9 to TRBJ2-1; the match to TRBD1 covers 9 bases. Trimming cost V 3 bases and J 3 bases; bases outside gene matches: 10. This CDR3 comprises 17 residues. Germline V gene lookup returns CDR1 SGDLS and CDR2 YYNGEE. The CDR3 nucleotides are TGTGCCAGCAGCGCGAGAACAGGGGGCGGTTTCTACAATGAGCAGTTCTTC. Its translation: CASSARTGGGFYNEQFF.

Here the CDR3 DNA reads TGCGCCAGCAGCCATTCGGGACAGGGTCGCGAGCAGTACTTC. Translating gives CASSHSGQGREQYF. This chain joins TRBV4-1 and TRBJ2-7, with TRBD1 matching over 9 bases. The CDR3 has 14 residues. Germline CDR1 and CDR2: MGHRA and YSYEKL. Trimming removed 3 bases from V and 6 bases from J; junction bases left unmatched: 6.

The rearrangement links TRBV27 to TRBJ2-1; a possible D gene is TRBD2 (6 bases). CDR3 length: 13 amino acids. V lost 5 bases and J lost 3, with 8 bases in between. In germline, CDR1 is MNHEY, CDR2 SMNVEV (reference sequence). The CDR3 coding sequence is TGTGCCAGCAGTCCGGGACTCTACAATGAGCAGTTCTTC. It specifies CASSPGLYNEQFF.

The chain carries TRBV21-1 and TRBJ1-3. TRBV21-1 is a pseudogene segment. The CDR3 covers 15 residues. CDR3 DNA: TGTGCCAGCAGCCTACCGGGGCCCTCTGGAAACACCATATATTTT. The encoded protein is CASSLPGPSGNTIYF.

This clone has only a few counts. This chain uses TRBV7-6 with TRBJ1-1; TRBD1 might be the D (5 bases). CDR1 and CDR2 (germline): SGHVS, FNYEAQ. Between the trimmed V and J ends, which lost 1 base and 5 bases, there was a span of 17 bases. The CDR3 runs to 16 residues. In DNA, the CDR3 is TGTGCCAGCAGCTTAGAGGCCGAGGGGAGGGATACTGAAGCTTTCTTT. Encoded protein: CASSLEAEGRDTEAFF.

Written as DNA, the CDR3 is TGTGCCAGCAGTTACGCGGGGGCCTCAGATACGCAGTATTTT. Amino acid sequence: CASSYAGASDTQYF. The rearrangement joins TRBV6-5 to TRBJ2-3; D might be TRBD2 (7 bases). The CDR3 sequence is 14 residues long. The V gene's germline CDR1 is MNHEY and CDR2 SVGAGI. With 2 bases removed from V and 4 bases from J, the gap between germline ends came to 10 bases.

The chain uses TRBV7-9 and TRBJ1-5; weak D call: TRBD1 (6 bases). CDR1 is SEHNR and CDR2 is FQNEAQ in the germline V gene (reference sequence). There are 16 residues in the CDR3. V gave up 1 base and J gave up 1 base, with 11 bases separating them. CDR3 residues: CASSLDGGWSNQPQHF. CDR3 DNA sequence: TGTGCCAGCAGCTTAGATGGGGGCTGGAGCAATCAGCCCCAGCATTTT.

CDR3 region: CASSQDSRALSGYTF. As DNA, the CDR3 is TGCGCCAGCAGCCAAGATTCGAGAGCCCTCTCTGGCTACACCTTC. The J gene is TRBJ1-2, the V gene TRBV4-1; D unclear. CDR3 length: 15 amino acids. V was shortened by 0 bases and J by 7 bases, with 15 bases between the two germline ends. Germline V gives CDR1 MGHRA, CDR2 YSYEKL.

V is TRBV19 and J is TRBJ2-1; D not resolved. The CDR3 totals 14 residues. V lost 5 bases, J lost 5 bases, and 13 bases lay in between. CDR1 and CDR2 from the germline V gene are LNHDA and SQIVND (reference sequence). CDR3 bases: TGTGCCAGTAGTCAACTTGGGTCAAACAATGAGCAGTTCTTC. Amino acids: CASSQLGSNNEQFF. The full variable domain, completed using reference TRBV19 and TRBJ2-1, is DGGITQSPKYLFRKEGQNVTLSCEQNLNHDAMYWYRQDPGQGLRLIYYSQIVNDFQKGDIAEGYSVSREKKESFPLTVTSAQKNPTAFYLCASSQLGSNNEQFFGPGTRLTVL.

The chain has TRBV6-5 and TRBJ2-5; TRBD2 matches 12 bases. There are 15 residues in the CDR3. V lost 2 bases to trimming and J lost 7 bases; unmatched junction nucleotides: 5. Germline V lookup: CDR1 MNHEY, CDR2 SVGAGI. Written as DNA, the CDR3 is TGTGCCAGCAGTTACACTAGCGGGAGGAAGGGGACCCAGTACTTC. Translation: CASSYTSGRKGTQYF.

The genes are TRBV19 and TRBJ1-4, with 9 bases fitting TRBD1. There are 15 residues in the CDR3. Germline V lookup: CDR1 LNHDA, CDR2 SQIVND (reference sequence). J gave up 3 bases and V 9 bases, and 8 bases lay outside the gene matches. CDR3 sequence reads: CASTTGGLANEKLFF. As DNA, the CDR3 is TGTGCCAGCACTACAGGGGGCCTAGCTAATGAAAAACTGTTTTTT.

The chain has TRBV7-8 and TRBJ2-1; D could derive from TRBD1 or TRBD2 (5 bases each). Germline CDR1 is SGHVS and CDR2 is FQNEAQ. The V end lost 10 bases, the J end lost 4 bases, and 20 bases lay between the germline ends. The CDR3 length is 15 residues. The CDR3 protein is CATERGLGPYNEQFF. The CDR3 DNA reads TGTGCCACCGAACGGGGTCTGGGGCCTTACAATGAGCAGTTCTTC.

The chain combines TRBV5-1 with TRBJ2-5; D gene ambiguous. Trimming removed 1 base from V and 1 base from J, with 11 bases in between. From germline, CDR1 is SGHRS and CDR2 YFSETQ. There are 15 residues in the CDR3. CDR3 in amino acids: CASSLRTLLQETQYF. The CDR3 DNA reads TGCGCCAGCAGCTTGAGAACACTACTCCAAGAGACCCAGTACTTC. The full variable domain, completed using reference TRBV5-1 and TRBJ2-5, is KAGVTQTPRYLIKTRGQQVTLSCSPISGHRSVSWYQQTPGQGLQFLFEYFSETQRNKGNFPGRFSGRQFSNSRSEMNVSTLELGDSALYLCASSLRTLLQETQYFGPGTRLLVL.

This rearrangement joins TRBV29-1 to TRBJ2-2, with no clear D. Trimming removed 2 bases at V and 6 bases at J, with 4 bases between. This CDR3 contains 11 residues. CDR1 is SQVTM and CDR2 is ANQGSEA in the germline V gene. The chain's CDR3 is CSVETAGELFF. The CDR3 DNA follows: TGCAGCGTTGAAACCGCCGGGGAGCTGTTTTTT.

The gene calls are TRBV7-8 and TRBJ2-7; a weak D match, TRBD2 (6 bases). CDR3 size: 16 residues. From germline, CDR1 is SGHVS and CDR2 FQNEAQ. Trimming shortened V by 1 base and J by 2 bases, and 15 bases separated the two germline ends. The CDR3 region is CASSLVLAPPTYEQYF. The CDR3 DNA sequence: TGTGCCAGCAGCTTAGTTCTAGCGCCACCCACCTACGAGCAGTACTTC.

As to this clone: The same CDR3 can be traced to other DNA sequences in this sample. V gene TRBV10-1 combines with J gene TRBJ2-7; TRBD1 matches 11 bases. This CDR3 has 14 amino acids. Trimming took 2 bases from V and 4 from J; bases not matched to a gene: 1. The germline CDR1 and CDR2 sequences are WNHNN and SYGVQD (reference sequence). In DNA form, the CDR3 reads TGCGCCAGCAGTGAGGGGACAGGGGGGTACGAGCAGTACTTC. This gives the protein CASSEGTGGYEQYF.

The rearrangement uses TRBV28 and TRBJ1-1, with D tentatively TRBD1 (6 bases). CDR1 is MDHEN, CDR2 SYDVKM, per germline. V lost 5 bases, J lost 0 bases, and 19 bases lay in between. The CDR3 loop spans 17 amino acids. CDR3 DNA: TGTGCCAGCAGTACATACAGGGCAGGAGCTATGAACACTGAAGCTTTCTTT. Encoded protein: CASSTYRAGAMNTEAFF.

The rearrangement joins TRBV2 to TRBJ2-1, with TRBD2 identical over 9 bases. The junction had 25 bases not matched to a gene; V was cut back by 7 bases and J by 9 bases. The germline V gene encodes CDR1 SNHLY and CDR2 FYNNEI. This CDR3 has 19 amino acids. The CDR3 sequence is CASTKIRVTRGRAAGEQFF. The CDR3, as DNA: TGTGCCAGCACCAAAATCAGGGTGACTCGCGGGAGGGCCGCGGGTGAGCAGTTCTTC.

V and J are TRBV13 and TRBJ2-7; perhaps D is TRBD1 or TRBD2 (7 bases each). From germline, CDR1 is PRHDT and CDR2 FYEKMQ (reference sequence). The length of the CDR3 is 14 residues. V was pared by 5 bases and J by 3 bases, with 14 bases between. This chain's CDR3 is CASSAGDSIYEQYF. CDR3 bases: TGTGCCAGCAGCGCGGGGGACAGTATCTACGAGCAGTACTTC.

The genes are TRBV15 and TRBJ2-2; D uncertain. Deletions cut 5 bases from V and 1 base from J, with 2 bases between. The CDR3 length is 12 residues. CDR1 is LNHNV and CDR2 is YYDKDF in the germline V gene (reference sequence). Here the CDR3 reads CATSLNTGELFF. The CDR3 region has the DNA TGTGCCACCAGCCTGAACACCGGGGAGCTGTTTTTT.

The V call is TRBV28, the J call TRBJ2-7, with a tentative D call TRBD1 (6 bases). V dropped 5 bases and J dropped 3 bases, with 14 bases sitting between them. Germline CDR1 reads MDHEN; CDR2 reads SYDVKM. The CDR3 is made up of 14 amino acids. This CDR3 reads CASSGRDISYEQYF. CDR3 DNA sequence: TGTGCCAGCAGTGGCCGGGACATCAGCTACGAGCAGTACTTC. The full variable domain, in which reference TRBV28 and TRBJ2-7 provide the parts outside the CDR3, is DVKVTQSSRYLVKRTGEKVFLECVQDMDHENMFWYRQDPGLGLRLIYFSYDVKMKEKGDIPEGYSVSREKKERFSLILESASTNQTSMYLCASSGRDISYEQYFGPGTRLTVT.